The rows below give T cell receptor beta chains drawn from one sample of a study of blood T cell repertoires in COVID-19. Clones were sequenced by immunoSEQ multiplex PCR, and TCRdb holds only the in-frame ones, with some missing. The table shows 110,000 or so clones, with around four fifths occurring only once. Sample: peripheral blood. The receptors come from a woman aged 40-49 years with acute or convalescent COVID-19. Each CDR3 is given with its conserved first and last residue. Fields, in order: CDR3 DNA, CDR3 protein, D gene, CDR3 length, J gene, clone size, V gene. The D gene is left open where the match is weak. Some rows have no size entry. The others give once, few or many, or a class for an expanded clone.

CDR3 DNA: TGTGCCAGCACACCAATCGGGCCTACGGGGTCCCATGGCTACACCTTC
CDR3 protein: CASTPIGPTGSHGYTF
D gene: -
CDR3 length: 16
J gene: TRBJ1-2
clone size: -
V gene: TRBV28

CDR3 DNA: TGTGCCAGCAGGATCTCAGGGGGAGCTGGAAACACCATATATTTT
CDR3 protein: CASRISGGAGNTIYF
D gene: TRBD1
CDR3 length: 15
J gene: TRBJ1-3
clone size: -
V gene: TRBV7-2

CDR3 DNA: TGTGCCAGCAGTCACACAGGGGAAGGCGGCTACACCTTC
CDR3 protein: CASSHTGEGGYTF
D gene: TRBD1
CDR3 length: 13
J gene: TRBJ1-2
clone size: -
V gene: TRBV12-3/TRBV12-4

CDR3 DNA: TGTGCCAGCAGTGAGGGGGGAGAGACCCAGTACTTC
CDR3 protein: CASSEGGETQYF
D gene: -
CDR3 length: 12
J gene: TRBJ2-5
clone size: -
V gene: TRBV25-1

CDR3 DNA: TGTGCCAGCAAGGACAGTATCTATGGCTACACCTTC
CDR3 protein: CASKDSIYGYTF
D gene: -
CDR3 length: 12
J gene: TRBJ1-2
clone size: once
V gene: TRBV6-5

CDR3 DNA: TGTGCCAGTAGTTCACGAGGACAGAGCTCCTACAATGAGCAGTTCTTC
CDR3 protein: CASSSRGQSSYNEQFF
D gene: -
CDR3 length: 16
J gene: TRBJ2-1
clone size: -
V gene: TRBV19

CDR3 DNA: TGTGCCAGCAGTTTCGAGACTAGCGGGGGGTACGACAATGAGCAGTTCTTC
CDR3 protein: CASSFETSGGYDNEQFF
D gene: TRBD2
CDR3 length: 17
J gene: TRBJ2-1
clone size: -
V gene: TRBV27

CDR3 DNA: TGTGCCAGTGGGGACAGGGGGGTCTCCGGGGAGCTGTTTTTT
CDR3 protein: CASGDRGVSGELFF
D gene: TRBD1
CDR3 length: 14
J gene: TRBJ2-2
clone size: -
V gene: TRBV19

CDR3 DNA: TGTGCCTGGAGTGCGACAGGGAATGAGCAGTTCTTC
CDR3 protein: CAWSATGNEQFF
D gene: TRBD1
CDR3 length: 12
J gene: TRBJ2-1
clone size: -
V gene: TRBV30

CDR3 DNA: TGTGCCAGCAGTGGGACTAGGATCCGTTCAGATACGCAGTATTTT
CDR3 protein: CASSGTRIRSDTQYF
D gene: TRBD2
CDR3 length: 15
J gene: TRBJ2-3
clone size: -
V gene: TRBV2

CDR3 DNA: TGTGCCAGCAGTTACTCGGGGGGGGCTGGGGCCAACGTCCTGACTTTC
CDR3 protein: CASSYSGGAGANVLTF
D gene: TRBD2
CDR3 length: 16
J gene: TRBJ2-6
clone size: once
V gene: TRBV6-5

CDR3 DNA: TGTGCCAGCAGCTACGGGAGCTCTGGAAACACCATATATTTT
CDR3 protein: CASSYGSSGNTIYF
D gene: -
CDR3 length: 14
J gene: TRBJ1-3
clone size: -
V gene: TRBV6-5

CDR3 DNA: TGTGCCAGCAGCCAAGATCGAGGAGATACGCAGTATTTT
CDR3 protein: CASSQDRGDTQYF
D gene: -
CDR3 length: 13
J gene: TRBJ2-3
clone size: -
V gene: TRBV4-2

CDR3 DNA: TGTGCCAGCAGCCCCCCGGGACAGGGGCTCTATGGCTACACCTTC
CDR3 protein: CASSPPGQGLYGYTF
D gene: TRBD1
CDR3 length: 15
J gene: TRBJ1-2
clone size: -
V gene: TRBV11-2